A selection of T cell receptor beta chains follows, all from one sample in a study of T cell repertoires in cytomegalovirus infection. Antigens of these TCRs are unknown. TCRdb re-called the reads with MiXCR, one entry per CDR3 protein. This sample has approximately 83,000 distinct CDR3 sequences; around 25% occur once, and the top ten carry around 50%. The sequenced sample was CD8+ T cells from cultured PBMCs, obtained from culture after CMV antigen stimulation. The origin of the receptors is a human donor in good health (CMV status not recorded). Some clones in this sample may be carry-over from other donors' samples. Both conserved end residues are part of each CDR3. Fields, in order: clone size, D gene, J gene, V gene, CDR3 DNA, CDR3 protein. A D gene is named only where the DNA matches it firmly. Some rows mark clone size as missing; the rest say once, few, many or name a class of expanded clone.

size: -
D: -
J: TRBJ2-7
V: TRBV11-2
DNA: TGTGCCAGCAGCCAAACTGTGGGCGAGCAGTACTTC
CDR3: CASSQTVGEQYF

size: many
D: TRBD1
J: TRBJ2-3
V: TRBV7-2
DNA: TGTGCCAGCAGCTTAAGAGGGACAGAAAGGGATACGCAGTATTTT
CDR3: CASSLRGTERDTQYF

size: -
D: -
J: TRBJ1-1
V: TRBV5-8
DNA: TGTGCCAGCATCAGGGAGGAGGGCACTGAAGCTTTCTTT
CDR3: CASIREEGTEAFF

size: few
D: TRBD2
J: TRBJ2-1
V: TRBV27
DNA: TGTGCCAGCAGCCTACTGGGCGGGGGATTTAGCGGTGAGCAGTTCTTC
CDR3: CASSLLGGGFSGEQFF

size: -
D: TRBD2
J: TRBJ2-3
V: TRBV20-1
DNA: TGCAGTGCTACTCTGGCGGGAGGCCCAGATACGCAGTATTTT
CDR3: CSATLAGGPDTQYF

size: many
D: TRBD2
J: TRBJ2-7
V: TRBV12-3/TRBV12-4
DNA: TGTGCCAGCAGCCCCAGCGGGGGGCCGACCTACGAGCAGTACTTC
CDR3: CASSPSGGPTYEQYF

size: -
D: -
J: TRBJ1-2
V: TRBV4-3
DNA: TGCGCCAGCAGCCAGCCTGGGAATTCGGGTGGGGGGTATGGCTACACCTTC
CDR3: CASSQPGNSGGGYGYTF

size: few
D: -
J: TRBJ2-2
V: TRBV7-3
DNA: TGTGCCAGCAGCTTAGGGGGGGCCGCCGGGGAGCTGTTTTTT
CDR3: CASSLGGAAGELFF

size: -
D: -
J: TRBJ2-7
V: TRBV6-6
DNA: TGTGCCAACAGCCCTCAGTTGGAAGTATACGAGCAGTACTTC
CDR3: CANSPQLEVYEQYF

size: many
D: TRBD1
J: TRBJ2-5
V: TRBV7-4
DNA: TGTGCCAGCAGCGAGGACAGGGGGCCTCAAGAGACCCAGTACTTC
CDR3: CASSEDRGPQETQYF

size: few
D: -
J: TRBJ2-1
V: TRBV7-9
DNA: TGTGCCAGCAGCTTGGGGTTAGGAACCTACAATGAGCAGTTCTTC
CDR3: CASSLGLGTYNEQFF

size: -
D: -
J: TRBJ2-5
V: TRBV10-1
DNA: TGCGCCACCAGGATAAAAGAGACCCAGTACTTC
CDR3: CATRIKETQYF

size: -
D: -
J: TRBJ1-5
V: TRBV19
DNA: TGTGCCAGTAGGGATGGACTTACGGTTAGCAATCAGCCCCAGCATTTT
CDR3: CASRDGLTVSNQPQHF

size: -
D: -
J: TRBJ2-6
V: TRBV7-8
DNA: TGTGCCAGCAGCTTCGGGACTTCCCAAATCTCTGGGGCCAACGTCCTGACTTTC
CDR3: CASSFGTSQISGANVLTF

size: many
D: -
J: TRBJ2-5
V: TRBV12-3/TRBV12-4
DNA: TGTGCCAGCAGTTCCATCCGGGACACCGCTCAAGAGACCCAGTACTTC
CDR3: CASSSIRDTAQETQYF

size: many
D: TRBD2
J: TRBJ2-1
V: TRBV7-8
DNA: TGTGCCAGCAGCGACGGACTAGCGGGGGCGAATGAGCAGTTCTTC
CDR3: CASSDGLAGANEQFF

size: -
D: -
J: TRBJ2-7
V: TRBV5-6
DNA: TGTGCCAGCAACCCTATCCAGGGCTACGAGCAGTACTTC
CDR3: CASNPIQGYEQYF

size: few
D: TRBD1
J: TRBJ1-5
V: TRBV5-6
DNA: TGTGCCAGCAGCGTGACAGGGGAAGATCAGCCCCAGCATTTT
CDR3: CASSVTGEDQPQHF

size: many
D: -
J: TRBJ1-1
V: TRBV12-3/TRBV12-4
DNA: TGTGCCAGCAGACAGAGGGGTGTTAACACTGAAGCTTTCTTT
CDR3: CASRQRGVNTEAFF

size: -
D: -
J: TRBJ2-7
V: TRBV15
DNA: TGTGCCACCAGCGGAATGAGGCCGCACCACGGCTACGAGCAGTACTTC
CDR3: CATSGMRPHHGYEQYF

size: -
D: TRBD1
J: TRBJ2-7
V: TRBV19
DNA: TGTGCCAGTAATAGAAGGGGGCTTCGCGACGAGCAGTACTTC
CDR3: CASNRRGLRDEQYF

size: many
D: -
J: TRBJ2-1
V: TRBV4-3
DNA: TGCGCCAGCAGCCAAGATGGCACCAGCTCCTACAATGAGCAGTTCTTC
CDR3: CASSQDGTSSYNEQFF

size: -
D: TRBD1
J: TRBJ2-7
V: TRBV7-9
DNA: TGTGCCAGCAGGTCGGGACAGGGAAAATACGAGCAGTACTTC
CDR3: CASRSGQGKYEQYF

size: many
D: TRBD1
J: TRBJ1-5
V: TRBV11-2
DNA: TGTGCCAGCAGCTTAGCAGGGGGTCAGCCCCAGCATTTT
CDR3: CASSLAGGQPQHF

size: many
D: TRBD1
J: TRBJ1-1
V: TRBV5-6
DNA: TGTGCCAGCAGATTAAACCCGGGACAGGGCGTCACTGAAGCTTTCTTT
CDR3: CASRLNPGQGVTEAFF

size: few
D: TRBD2
J: TRBJ2-7
V: TRBV6-1
DNA: TGTGCCAGCAGGGGGACTAGCGGGGACGAGCAGTACTTC
CDR3: CASRGTSGDEQYF

size: -
D: TRBD1
J: TRBJ2-1
V: TRBV27
DNA: TGTGCCAGCAGTTTAGAGGGGGCCGGGTATGAGCAGTTCTTC
CDR3: CASSLEGAGYEQFF

size: few
D: -
J: TRBJ1-1
V: TRBV29-1
DNA: TGCAGCGTTGAAGATGGTCCCGAAGCTTTCTTT
CDR3: CSVEDGPEAFF

size: -
D: TRBD2
J: TRBJ2-3
V: TRBV5-1
DNA: TGCGCCAGCAGCCTGACGGGGGGAGCTAGCACAGATACGCAGTATTTT
CDR3: CASSLTGGASTDTQYF